Below, one TCR beta chain is given with its context. Its antigen remains unidentified. The sample originates from a study of cytomegalovirus exposure and HLA in healthy donors. General study points: According to the study, around 150 TCR beta chains were cytomegalovirus-associated.

The CDR3 totals 16 residues. V lost 4 bases to trimming and J lost 5 bases; unmatched junction nucleotides: 10. CDR1 is SGHRS and CDR2 is YFSETQ in the germline V gene. This PCR relied on a set of 60 Vbeta primers and 13 Jbeta primers. Produced via immunoSEQ multiplex PCR; TCRdb's table is partial and in-frame only. The table records under 75,000 clones, roughly 88% of them present only once. V usage is TRBV5-1 and J usage is TRBJ1-5; 9 bases align to TRBD1. The source of this sequence is a woman in her 30s in good health and CMV-seronegative. Sequencing used PBMCs. CDR3 DNA sequence: TGCGCCAGCAGCGGCTCGACAGGGGGTGGGTATCAGCCCCAGCATTTT. It translates to CASSGSTGGGYQPQHF. The variable domain in full, with the rest retrieved from reference TRBV5-1 and TRBJ1-5, is KAGVTQTPRYLIKTRGQQVTLSCSPISGHRSVSWYQQTPGQGLQFLFEYFSETQRNKGNFPGRFSGRQFSNSRSEMNVSTLELGDSALYLCASSGSTGGGYQPQHFGDGTRLSIL.